Listed below are T cell receptor beta chains from one sample, sequenced in a study of shared T cell receptors in the human thymus. Clones were sequenced by immunoSEQ multiplex PCR, and TCRdb holds only the in-frame ones, with some missing. This table has under 850,000 clones, 88% appearing once. A further study also used this sample, focusing on human thymus T cells.

Sequencing used thymocytes. The receptors stem from a boy less than two years old with a congenital heart defect. Each CDR3 is given with its conserved first and last residue. A D gene is named only where the DNA matches it firmly. Clone size is not always given. Where it is, it says once, few, many or a class for expanded clones.

D gene,CDR3 length,J gene,clone size,V gene,CDR3 DNA,CDR3 protein
-,16,TRBJ2-1,-,TRBV15,TGTGCCACCAGCAGAGTCCCTCCGTACTCCTACAATGAGCAGTTCTTC,CATSRVPPYSYNEQFF
TRBD1,15,TRBJ1-1,-,TRBV14,TGTGCCAGCAGCCAAGATAAGGGGGCCAACACTGAAGCTTTCTTT,CASSQDKGANTEAFF
-,13,TRBJ2-7,-,TRBV19,TGTGCCAGTAGCCTCAGGCTAGCAGGCGAGCAGTACTTC,CASSLRLAGEQYF
TRBD2,17,TRBJ2-2,-,TRBV7-9,TGTGCCAGCAGCTCCGTCCGACTAGCGGGATGGACCGGGGAGCTGTTTTTT,CASSSVRLAGWTGELFF
-,13,TRBJ2-7,-,TRBV11-2,TGTGCCAGCAACCCGACAGACTCCTACGAGCAGTACTTC,CASNPTDSYEQYF
TRBD2,16,TRBJ2-7,once,TRBV2,TGTGCCAGCAGGTCCGGGTCGTGGCGGGAGGGCTACGAGCAGTACTTC,CASRSGSWREGYEQYF
-,14,TRBJ2-2,-,TRBV30,TGTGCCTGGACTAGCGAACCGAACACCGGGGAGCTGTTTTTT,CAWTSEPNTGELFF
-,13,TRBJ2-1,-,TRBV6-1,TGTGCCAGCAGTGAGGGCATGGGCCCCCCGGAATTCTTC,CASSEGMGPPEFF
-,16,TRBJ2-1,-,TRBV5-1,TGCGCCAGCAGCTCCCGGGACACCCTCTATTACAATGAGCAGTTCTTC,CASSSRDTLYYNEQFF
-,16,TRBJ2-5,-,TRBV4-3,TGCGCCAGCAGCCAAGTAGACAATCCGGTTTTGGAGACCCAGTACTTC,CASSQVDNPVLETQYF
TRBD1,15,TRBJ1-4,-,TRBV28,TGTGCCAGCACCGGACAGGGGGCTCTAAATGAAAAACTGTTTTTT,CASTGQGALNEKLFF
TRBD2,17,TRBJ2-3,-,TRBV14,TGTGCCAGCAGCCAAATCCCTCTAGCGGGAGTAACAGATACGCAGTATTTT,CASSQIPLAGVTDTQYF
-,17,TRBJ2-6,-,TRBV4-3,TGCGCCAGCAGCCAAGATTGGGGGCTGTCTGGGGCCAACGTCCTGACTTTC,CASSQDWGLSGANVLTF
TRBD2,14,TRBJ2-7,-,TRBV10-2,TGCGCCAGCAGTGAGGACCCCGGGGGGTACGAGCAGTACTTC,CASSEDPGGYEQYF
TRBD2,13,TRBJ2-1,-,TRBV27,TGTGCCAGCATTGGCGGGAGGGCAGCCGAGCAGTTCTTC,CASIGGRAAEQFF
TRBD2,15,TRBJ2-5,-,TRBV5-6,TGTGCCAGCAGCTTCCCTAGCGGACGGCAAGAGACCCAGTACTTC,CASSFPSGRQETQYF
TRBD1,14,TRBJ2-7,-,TRBV27,TGTGCCAGCAGTGGGACAGGGAAATACTACGAGCAGTACTTC,CASSGTGKYYEQYF
-,16,TRBJ1-2,-,TRBV4-3,TGCGCCAGCAGCCAAGAACCTGGCACCCGTCACTATGGCTACACCTTC,CASSQEPGTRHYGYTF
-,16,TRBJ2-1,once,TRBV4-1,TGCGCCAGCAGCCAGGGCCTGATAAGCTCCTACAATGAGCAGTTCTTC,CASSQGLISSYNEQFF
-,14,TRBJ2-5,-,TRBV29-1,TGCAGCGCCGAAACTGGCAGGGCACAAGAGACCCAGTACTTC,CSAETGRAQETQYF
TRBD2,19,TRBJ2-1,few,TRBV5-4,TGTGCCAGCAGCTTGGGGCAGCCCGGGACTAGCGGGAGGTGGGCGGAGCAGTTCTTC,CASSLGQPGTSGRWAEQFF
-,17,TRBJ2-7,-,TRBV4-3,TGCGCCAGCAGCCAAGATCGTCCGGAGCGAGGATCCTACGAGCAGTACTTC,CASSQDRPERGSYEQYF
-,15,TRBJ1-4,once,TRBV7-9,TGTGCCAGCAGCTTAGGGCAGGTGGGGGGTGAAAAACTGTTTTTT,CASSLGQVGGEKLFF
TRBD2,16,TRBJ2-1,-,TRBV4-1,TGCGCCAGCAGCCACCCCCTAGCGGGAGGGTACAATGAGCAGTTCTTC,CASSHPLAGGYNEQFF
-,15,TRBJ2-5,few,TRBV27,TGTGCCAGCAGTCCCTCCCCAGGGCCCAGGGAGACCCAGTACTTC,CASSPSPGPRETQYF
TRBD1,18,TRBJ2-1,-,TRBV14,TGTGCCAGCAGCCAAGGGTGGGACAGGGGAAGCTCCTACAATGAGCAGTTCTTC,CASSQGWDRGSSYNEQFF
TRBD1,13,TRBJ2-7,-,TRBV5-5,TGTGCCAGGAGCCGGGACAGGTCCTACGAGCAGTACTTC,CARSRDRSYEQYF